This T cell receptor beta chain was observed in a study of PD-1 blockade in classical Hodgkin lymphoma. As regards this clone: As yet, its antigen is unknown.

The CDR3 has 16 residues. The time point: cycle 4 day 1 (C4D1), after around six weeks of nivolumab. Autologous stem cell transplantation was followed by relapse in every patient, and brentuximab vedotin exposure varied. TCRdb's table, derived via immunoSEQ multiplex PCR, lists solely in-frame clones and lacks some. This table holds 23,000 or so clones, about 72% found once. Whole-study findings and limits: At baseline, newly diagnosed patients reportedly showed less TCR diversity than healthy donors.

The clonotype was recovered from a human donor with classical Hodgkin lymphoma. This sample comprised peripheral blood mononuclear cells (PBMCs), obtained before the fourth cycle of nivolumab. The V call is TRBV21-1, the J call TRBJ1-4. TRBV21-1 is deemed a pseudogene. Here the CDR3 reads CASSKGGAETREKLFF. For the CDR3, the DNA is TGTGCCAGCAGCAAAGGGGGAGCAGAAACGCGTGAAAAACTGTTTTTT.